These 30 T cell receptor beta chains originate from one sample sequenced in a study of blood T cell repertoires in COVID-19. This table comes from immunoSEQ multiplex PCR, and its TCRdb copy is limited to in-frame clones, with some not included. Here the sample spans 150,000 to 200,000 clones, approximately 83% being singletons. The sample taken for sequencing was PBMCs or T cells enriched from blood (not recorded which). The receptor source for this set is a woman aged 55-70 years who had recovered from COVID-19.

This chain links TRBV19 with TRBJ2-5; 14 nucleotides match TRBD2. V shed 3 bases and J 8 bases; nucleotides not matched to a gene: 5. Looked up from germline, CDR1 is LNHDA and CDR2 is SQIVND (reference sequence). CDR3 length: 15 amino acids. The CDR3 DNA follows: TGTGCCAGTAGTATGATGGGGACTAGCGGGAGCACCCAGTACTTC. It codes for CASSMMGTSGSTQYF.

A single count supports this clone. The gene calls are TRBV10-3 and TRBJ1-1, with 9 positions matching TRBD1. Germline V gives CDR1 ENHRY, CDR2 SYGVKD. Trimming at V came to 2 bases and at J to 2 bases, leaving 6 bases not matched to a gene. CDR3 size: 16 residues. The CDR3 loop reads CAISEMTGGGNTEAFF. The DNA of the CDR3 is TGTGCCATCAGTGAGATGACAGGGGGAGGAAACACTGAAGCTTTCTTT.

V is TRBV5-1 and J is TRBJ2-2; weak D call: TRBD1 (6 bases). The CDR3 is 15 residues long. CDR1 and CDR2 (germline): SGHRS, YFSETQ. The V end lost 4 bases, the J end lost 3 bases, and 13 bases lay between the germline ends. CDR3 in amino acids: CASSVDRAYTGELFF. DNA for the CDR3: TGCGCCAGCAGCGTGGACAGAGCTTACACCGGGGAGCTGTTTTTT. Variable domain in full (rest from reference TRBV5-1 and TRBJ2-2): KAGVTQTPRYLIKTRGQQVTLSCSPISGHRSVSWYQQTPGQGLQFLFEYFSETQRNKGNFPGRFSGRQFSNSRSEMNVSTLELGDSALYLCASSVDRAYTGELFFGEGSRLTVL.

The chain employs TRBV3-1 (or the pseudogene TRBV3-2) and TRBJ1-2; D ambiguous. Germline V gene lookup returns CDR1 LGHDT and CDR2 YNNKEL (reference sequence). This CDR3 has 13 residues. The ends were cut back, 0 bases at V and 5 bases at J, with 7 bases in the middle. CDR3: CASSQENGYGYTF. The DNA for the CDR3 is TGTGCCAGCAGCCAAGAGAACGGTTATGGCTACACCTTC.

The chain has TRBV7-8 and TRBJ2-1, with 7 bases fitting TRBD1. This CDR3 spans 13 amino acids. V lost 4 bases and J lost 6; bases outside the gene matches: 3. Germline V gene lookup returns CDR1 SGHVS and CDR2 FQNEAQ. CDR3 DNA sequence: TGTGCCAGCAGCTCCGGGACAGCCAATGAGCAGTTCTTC. Protein sequence: CASSSGTANEQFF.

The chain recombines TRBV7-9 with TRBJ2-7; D is perhaps TRBD2 (6 bases). The CDR3 is made up of 12 amino acids. V lost 5 bases, J lost 6 bases, and 11 bases lay in between. Germline CDR1 reads SEHNR; CDR2 reads FQNEAQ (reference sequence). CDR3 nucleotides: TGTGCCAGCAGCCTGGCGGGATTCGAGCAGTACTTC. It encodes CASSLAGFEQYF. Drawing the rest from reference TRBV7-9 and TRBJ2-7, the complete variable domain is DTGVSQNPRHKITKRGQNVTFRCDPISEHNRLYWYRQTLGQGPEFLTYFQNEAQLEKSRLLSDRFSAERPKGSFSTLEIQRTEQGDSAMYLCASSLAGFEQYFGPGTRLTVT.

This sequence joins TRBV4-1 and TRBJ1-2; 10 bases match TRBD1. Germline CDR1 and CDR2: MGHRA and YSYEKL. V shed 0 bases and J 7 bases; nucleotides not matched to a gene: 14. There are 18 residues in the CDR3. The DNA for the CDR3 is TGCGCCAGCAGCCAAGATCCGAGACAGGGGGCGAGTTGGGCTGGCTACACCTTC. It translates to CASSQDPRQGASWAGYTF.

This clone was seen a handful of times. V usage is TRBV18 and J usage is TRBJ1-2; TRBD1 matches at 7 bases. Germline lookup yields CDR1 KGHSH and CDR2 LQKENI. The CDR3 is 13 amino acids. J lost 6 bases, V lost 3 bases, and 4 bases had no gene match. Here the CDR3 reads CASSPGGGNGYTF. The CDR3 region has the DNA TGTGCCAGCTCACCCGGAGGGGGCAATGGCTACACCTTC.

CDR3 bases: TGTGCCAGCAGCCCACTAGCGGGAGTCTCCTACAATGAGCAGTTCTTC. It yields the protein CASSPLAGVSYNEQFF. The gene calls are TRBV7-8 and TRBJ2-1, with 11 bases matching TRBD2. The germline CDR1 and CDR2 sequences are SGHVS and FQNEAQ. CDR3 size: 16 residues. V was pared by 5 bases and J by 0 bases, with 3 bases of the junction left unmatched.

This sequence joins TRBV27 and TRBJ1-2, with 7 bases lining up with TRBD1. Germline V lookup: CDR1 MNHEY, CDR2 SMNVEV (reference sequence). The V gene end was trimmed by 6 bases and the J gene end by 2 bases; junction bases not matched to a gene: 3. The CDR3 spans 13 residues. DNA of the CDR3: TGTGCCAGCAGACGACAGGGAAACTATGGCTACACCTTC. It yields the protein CASRRQGNYGYTF.

This clone turned up a few times. The J gene is TRBJ2-1, the V gene TRBV9, with 9 bases lining up with TRBD2. The junction had 1 base not matched to a gene; V was cut back by 3 bases and J by 0 bases. Germline CDR1 is SGDLS and CDR2 is YYNGEE. The CDR3 runs to 15 residues. CDR3 DNA: TGTGCCAGCAGCGATAGCGGGAGCTCCTACAATGAGCAGTTCTTC. Translated, it gives CASSDSGSSYNEQFF.

The chain uses TRBV3-1 (or the pseudogene TRBV3-2) and TRBJ2-4, with D perhaps TRBD1 (5 bases). The CDR3 is 16 residues long. Trimming cost V 0 bases and J 13 bases, with 22 bases left between them. Germline V gives CDR1 LGHDT, CDR2 YNNKEL (reference sequence). The CDR3 nucleotides read TGTGCCAGCAGCCAAGACCGTTTAATTGCAGGGCAGGGACAGTACTTC. Its translation: CASSQDRLIAGQGQYF.

The chain couples TRBV7-6 to TRBJ2-1, with a tentative D call TRBD2 (6 bases). Deletions cut 1 base from V and 5 bases from J, with 12 bases between. The germline V gene encodes CDR1 SGHVS and CDR2 FNYEAQ. The CDR3 totals 15 residues. Here the CDR3 reads CASSLGPGANNEQFF. CDR3 coding DNA: TGTGCCAGCAGCTTAGGACCGGGAGCGAACAATGAGCAGTTCTTC.

The chain uses TRBV15 and TRBJ2-1; 14 bases line up with TRBD2. Germline V CDR1 and CDR2: LNHNV, YYDKDF (reference sequence). The CDR3 contains 17 residues. The trim removed 5 bases at V and 7 bases at J, leaving 10 bases unmatched. The CDR3 reads CATSGGLAGGDENEQFF. The CDR3 DNA reads TGTGCCACCAGCGGTGGACTAGCGGGGGGCGATGAGAATGAGCAGTTCTTC.

The chain links TRBV4-2 to TRBJ1-3; maybe TRBD1 (5 bases). Trimming shortened V by 0 bases and J by 0 bases, and 12 bases separated the two germline ends. CDR1 is LGHNA and CDR2 is YNFKEQ in the germline V gene. CDR3 length equals 17 residues. The DNA for the CDR3 is TGTGCCAGCAGCCAAGATAGGGGCAGGGCCTCTGGAAACACCATATATTTT. Protein sequence: CASSQDRGRASGNTIYF.

The chain employs TRBV12-5 and TRBJ1-2; TRBD1 agrees at 8 bases. The germline V gene encodes CDR1 LGHNT and CDR2 FRNRAP. V lost 3 bases to trimming and J lost 2 bases; unmatched junction nucleotides: 8. The CDR3 has 16 residues. The CDR3 spells CASGFRTGGVNYGYTF. CDR3 bases: TGTGCTAGTGGTTTCAGAACAGGGGGGGTCAACTATGGCTACACCTTC. The full variable domain, its missing parts supplied by reference TRBV12-5 and TRBJ1-2, is DARVTQTPRHKVTEMGQEVTMRCQPILGHNTVFWYRQTMMQGLELLAYFRNRAPLDDSGMPKDRFSAEMPDATLATLKIQPSEPRDSAVYFCASGFRTGGVNYGYTFGSGTRLTVV.

The CDR3 nucleotides read TGCAGCGTTGGGGTGACAGGGGCGTCGAACACTGAAGCTTTCTTT. Translating it yields CSVGVTGASNTEAFF. The chain carries TRBV29-1 and TRBJ1-1, with 8 bases matching TRBD1. J was trimmed by 1 base and V by 4 bases; bases with no gene match: 8. Germline assignment: CDR1 SQVTM and CDR2 ANQGSEA. This CDR3 region has 15 residues.

The rearrangement joins TRBV11-3 to TRBJ2-1, with TRBD2 matching 14 bases. This CDR3 has 14 residues. Germline CDR1 and CDR2: SGHNT and YENEEA. The V and J ends lost 5 bases and 8 bases, in that order; junction bases with no gene match: 2. The CDR3 here is CASSRLAGGDEQFF. The CDR3 DNA is TGTGCCAGCAGCAGACTAGCGGGGGGGGATGAGCAGTTCTTC.

The chain employs TRBV13 and TRBJ2-3, with 10 nucleotides matching TRBD1. The germline gives CDR1 PRHDT, CDR2 FYEKMQ (reference sequence). The CDR3 sequence is 19 residues long. The J segment lost 1 base and the V segment lost 5 bases, leaving 15 bases of the junction unmatched. The CDR3 spells CASSPAGQGKEGRTDTQYF. The CDR3, as DNA: TGTGCCAGCAGCCCCGCGGGACAGGGGAAAGAGGGTCGCACAGATACGCAGTATTTT.

The chain couples TRBV10-1 to TRBJ2-3; 8 bases are a match to TRBD1. Per germline, CDR1 WNHNN and CDR2 SYGVQD (reference sequence). V was pared by 4 bases and J by 3 bases, with 15 bases of the junction left unmatched. CDR3 length: 18 residues. CDR3 nucleotide sequence: TGCGCCAGCAGTGGCCTCGGACAGGGTGGGTCCAGTACAGATACGCAGTATTTT. The encoded protein is CASSGLGQGGSSTDTQYF.

This chain connects TRBV29-1 to TRBJ2-7, with 8 nucleotides matching TRBD2. The CDR3 spans 14 residues. Germline V gene lookup returns CDR1 SQVTM and CDR2 ANQGSEA. The V gene end was trimmed by 7 bases and the J gene end by 2 bases; junction bases not matched to a gene: 10. CDR3 DNA: TGCAGCGATGCGCCCGGGACTAGTACCTACGAGCAGTACTTC. Translating gives CSDAPGTSTYEQYF.

This chain connects TRBV7-2 to TRBJ1-2, with D possibly TRBD1 on 5 matching bases. The germline gives CDR1 SGHTA, CDR2 FQGNSA. This CDR3 region has 14 residues. V was trimmed by 5 bases and J by 0 bases, leaving 10 bases between them. The CDR3 nucleotides are TGTGCCAGCAGCCTAAGACAGTCTAACTATGGCTACACCTTC. The encoded protein is CASSLRQSNYGYTF.

The chain combines TRBV28 with TRBJ2-7; no firm D call. In germline, CDR1 is MDHEN, CDR2 SYDVKM. The CDR3 spans 15 residues. V lost 4 bases and J lost 2, with 15 bases in between. As DNA, the CDR3 is TGTGCCAGCAGTTCCATTCCTAGAGAAACCTACGAGCAGTACTTC. Its translation: CASSSIPRETYEQYF.

V usage is TRBV27 and J usage is TRBJ2-7; possible D gene TRBD2, 6 bases. This CDR3 is built from 16 residues. The germline V gene encodes CDR1 MNHEY and CDR2 SMNVEV (reference sequence). V shed 3 bases and J shed 4 bases, with 19 bases lying between them. CDR3 amino acids: CASSLSLGGTHYEQYF. CDR3 sequence (DNA): TGTGCCAGCAGTTTGTCGTTGGGCGGGACGCATTACGAGCAGTACTTC.

The CDR3 region has the DNA TGTGCCAGCATCAAGACAGGGGCCGGGGACACTGAAGCTTTCTTT. This codes for CASIKTGAGDTEAFF. The chain combines TRBV7-9 with TRBJ1-1; 8 bases are shared with TRBD1. Unmatched junction bases numbered 10, after V lost 7 bases and J lost 3 bases. Per germline, CDR1 SEHNR and CDR2 FQNEAQ (reference sequence). The CDR3 runs to 15 residues. The entire variable domain, with the rest obtained from reference TRBV7-9 and TRBJ1-1, is as follows: DTGVSQNPRHKITKRGQNVTFRCDPISEHNRLYWYRQTLGQGPEFLTYFQNEAQLEKSRLLSDRFSAERPKGSFSTLEIQRTEQGDSAMYLCASIKTGAGDTEAFFGQGTRLTVV.

CDR3 amino acids: CASSQILGREGQPQHF. The CDR3 nucleotides read TGTGCCAGCAGCCAAATCCTCGGCAGGGAGGGTCAGCCCCAGCATTTT. This chain uses TRBV4-2 with TRBJ1-5; a possible D gene is TRBD1 (5 bases). V was cut by 2 bases and J by 6 bases, with 17 bases left in between. In germline, CDR1 is LGHNA, CDR2 YNFKEQ. This CDR3 is 16 amino acids long.

V gene TRBV10-2 combines with J gene TRBJ2-7; 7 bases are shared with TRBD1. Per the germline V gene, CDR1 is WSHSY and CDR2 is SAAADI. Unmatched junction bases numbered 3, after V lost 3 bases and J lost 7 bases. CDR3 length equals 12 residues. As DNA, the CDR3 is TGCGCCAGCAGTGATAACAGGGGTGAGCAGTACTTC. Translated, it gives CASSDNRGEQYF.

The J gene is TRBJ1-5, the V gene TRBV12-3 or TRBV12-4; D is uncertain. The CDR3 is 12 residues long. V was trimmed by 5 bases and J by 11 bases, leaving 13 bases between them. The CDR3 sequence is CASSGQRGAQHF. The DNA for the CDR3 is TGTGCCAGCAGTGGGCAGCGGGGAGCCCAGCATTTT.

The rearrangement links TRBV29-1 to TRBJ2-5, with D perhaps matching TRBD1 (6 bases). CDR1 and CDR2 (germline): SQVTM, ANQGSEA. V was pared by 7 bases and J by 5 bases, with 14 bases between. The CDR3 extends over 12 amino acids. The CDR3 sequence: CSAYRVMETQYF. DNA of the CDR3: TGCAGCGCCTACAGGGTGATGGAGACCCAGTACTTC.

The chain combines TRBV5-1 with TRBJ1-1; 7 bases agree with TRBD1. The CDR3 runs to 14 residues. The J segment lost 6 bases and the V segment lost 1 base, leaving 6 bases of the junction unmatched. Germline V gives CDR1 SGHRS, CDR2 YFSETQ. This chain's CDR3 is CASSLRQGAPEAFF. CDR3 in DNA: TGCGCCAGCAGCTTGAGACAGGGTGCCCCTGAAGCTTTCTTT.